These 32 T cell receptor beta chains came from one sample sequenced in a study of follicular helper T cells after annual influenza vaccination. Measured with immunoSEQ multiplex PCR; TCRdb has only the in-frame clones, and not every one. In the table there are over 8,500 clones, roughly 80% of which are singletons. The sample here was CXCR5- memory CD4+ T cells sorted from blood, taken 6 weeks after influenza vaccination. These TCRs come from an adult who received the influenza vaccine.

J is TRBJ2-2 and V is TRBV7-9; 9 bases are a match to TRBD1. With 5 bases clipped from V and 2 bases from J, the junction kept 12 bases outside the gene matches. Germline V CDR1 and CDR2: SEHNR, FQNEAQ (reference sequence). The CDR3 totals 18 residues. The CDR3 DNA is TGTGCCAGCAGCCATAATCCGGGACAGGGCCGAAACACCGGGGAGCTGTTTTTT. This encodes CASSHNPGQGRNTGELFF.

V gene TRBV18 combines with J gene TRBJ1-1; D is uncertain. V was shortened by 0 bases and J by 4 bases, with 12 bases between the two germline ends. CDR1 is KGHSH and CDR2 is LQKENI in the germline V gene. CDR3 length: 15 residues. DNA for the CDR3: TGTGCCAGCTCACCACCGAGCAGCCCTGGCACTGAAGCTTTCTTT. Translation: CASSPPSSPGTEAFF. The complete variable domain, with remaining parts taken from reference TRBV18 and TRBJ1-1, reads NAGVMQNPRHLVRRRGQEARLRCSPMKGHSHVYWYRQLPEEGLKFMVYLQKENIIDESGMPKERFSAEFPKEGPSILRIQQVVRGDSAAYFCASSPPSSPGTEAFFGQGTRLTVV.

In DNA form, the CDR3 reads TGTGCCATCAGTGAGTCGTTGCGGACTAATGAAAAACTGTTTTTT. This sequence encodes CAISESLRTNEKLFF. The chain joins TRBV10-3 to TRBJ1-4; D ambiguous. Looked up from germline, CDR1 is ENHRY and CDR2 is SYGVKD. With 0 bases removed from V and 2 bases from J, the gap between germline ends came to 7 bases. This CDR3 comprises 15 residues.

The CDR3 protein is CASSLNGGVADTQYF. The CDR3 DNA is TGTGCCAGCAGCTTGAACGGGGGGGTCGCAGATACGCAGTATTTT. V and J are TRBV5-6 and TRBJ2-3, with 8 bases fitting TRBD2. There are 15 residues in the CDR3. V trimming: 1 base; J trimming: 4 bases; junction bases outside the gene matches: 5. Germline CDR1 is SGHDT and CDR2 is YYEEEE.

The rearrangement uses TRBV29-1 and TRBJ1-3; no clear D gene. The CDR3 has 13 amino acids. The germline V and J ends were trimmed by 0 bases and 4 bases, with 7 bases remaining between them. Germline-derived CDR1 and CDR2 are SQVTM and ANQGSEA. In DNA, the CDR3 is TGCAGCGTTGAAGATACTATGGGAAACACCATATATTTT. This translates into CSVEDTMGNTIYF.

This clone was counted only a few times. The DNA of the CDR3 is TGTGCCAGCCGGGGCGCCGGGACGTACGAGCAGTACTTC. Amino acids: CASRGAGTYEQYF. This chain connects TRBV25-1 to TRBJ2-7; TRBD1 or TRBD2 may be the D gene (5 bases each). V dropped 8 bases and J dropped 4 bases, with 15 bases sitting between them. Germline values: CDR1 MGHDK, CDR2 SYGVNS. The CDR3 contains 13 residues.

J is TRBJ2-3 and V is TRBV7-2; D is ambiguous. The CDR3 is 13 amino acids. V was pared by 5 bases and J by 4 bases, with 10 bases between. Germline lookup yields CDR1 SGHTA and CDR2 FQGNSA. The CDR3 is CASSPMGADTQYF. In nucleotides, the CDR3 is TGTGCCAGCAGCCCTATGGGCGCAGATACGCAGTATTTT.

Of note for this clone: The junction shows a germline mismatch at one end, possibly a read error. The chain carries TRBV7-7 and TRBJ1-3; D perhaps matches TRBD1 (5 bases). Germline CDR1 reads SSHAT; CDR2 reads FNYEAQ (reference sequence). This CDR3 contains 15 residues. The CDR3 protein is CASSKGLNSGNTIYF. DNA for the CDR3: TGTGCTAGCAGCAAGGGACTTAACTCTGGAAACACCATATATTTT. Combining the CDR3 with reference TRBV7-7 and TRBJ1-3 gives the whole variable domain GAGVSQSPRYKVTKRGQDVTLRCDPISSHATLYWYQQALGQGPEFLTYFNYEAQPDKSGLPSDRFSAERPEGSISTLTIQRTEQRDSAMYRCASSKGLNSGNTIYFGEGSWLTVV.

J is TRBJ2-5 and V is TRBV11-2, with TRBD2 matching over 12 bases. Per germline, CDR1 SGHAT and CDR2 FQNNGV. The CDR3 is made up of 15 amino acids. Trimming cost V 6 bases and J 5 bases; bases outside gene matches: 7. CDR3 coding DNA: TGTGCCAGCAGACCTAGCGGGGGGGCCTCGGAGACCCAGTACTTC. As protein: CASRPSGGASETQYF.

This clone was recorded only once. The chain recombines TRBV9 with TRBJ2-3, with TRBD2 matching over 11 bases. Trimming at V came to 0 bases and at J to 6 bases, leaving 6 bases not matched to a gene. Germline lookup yields CDR1 SGDLS and CDR2 YYNGEE. The CDR3 has 16 residues. CDR3 amino acids: CASSVGGTSGRDTQYF. The CDR3 nucleotides are TGTGCCAGCAGCGTAGGGGGGACTAGCGGAAGGGATACGCAGTATTTT.

V and J are TRBV5-1 and TRBJ2-7, with D possibly being TRBD1 (5 bases). The CDR3 has 16 residues. Germline-derived CDR1 and CDR2 are SGHRS and YFSETQ. Trimming cost V 4 bases and J 7 bases, with 24 bases left between them. The CDR3 region has the DNA TGCGCCAGCAGCAGCCGCCCTGGGGCCGCGATAGGTGAGCAGTACTTC. Amino acid sequence: CASSSRPGAAIGEQYF.

The chain employs TRBV6-6 and TRBJ1-1, with unresolved D. This CDR3 is built from 12 residues. Between the trimmed V and J ends, which lost 3 bases and 5 bases, there was a span of 7 bases. The germline V gene encodes CDR1 MNHNY and CDR2 SVGAGI (reference sequence). The CDR3 coding sequence is TGTGCCAGCAGTTATCCGGAAACTGAAGCTTTCTTT. Translating gives CASSYPETEAFF.

V is TRBV28 and J is TRBJ1-1; perhaps TRBD1 as D (6 bases). Trimming shortened V by 7 bases and J by 7 bases, and 16 bases separated the two germline ends. Germline V gene data show CDR1 as MDHEN and CDR2 as SYDVKM. The CDR3 loop spans 13 amino acids. The CDR3 region has the DNA TGTGCCAGCATGGTGGGGGGGCTGTTTGAAGCTTTCTTT. Translating it yields CASMVGGLFEAFF. The full variable domain, rest sourced from reference TRBV28 and TRBJ1-1, is DVKVTQSSRYLVKRTGEKVFLECVQDMDHENMFWYRQDPGLGLRLIYFSYDVKMKEKGDIPEGYSVSREKKERFSLILESASTNQTSMYLCASMVGGLFEAFFGQGTRLTVV.

This clone has more than one count but fewer than ten. The rearrangement links TRBV18 to TRBJ2-1, with 9 bases lining up with TRBD2. Unmatched junction bases numbered 8, after V lost 3 bases and J lost 8 bases. The CDR3 has 15 amino acids. Germline V lookup: CDR1 KGHSH, CDR2 LQKENI. The CDR3 nucleotides read TGTGCCAGCTCACCGACTAGCGGTAGGACCGATGAGCAGTTCTTC. It is translated as CASSPTSGRTDEQFF.

The rearrangement uses TRBV6-1 and TRBJ1-1, with D hard to call. Trimming removed 9 bases from V and 6 bases from J, with 11 bases in between. The germline V gene has CDR1 MNHNS and CDR2 SASEGT. This CDR3 is built from 11 residues. Here the CDR3 DNA reads TGTGCCAGGAAACGGGGTGCTGAAGCTTTCTTT. Protein product: CARKRGAEAFF.

The CDR3 region is CASSESVAGGSDTQYF. The CDR3 DNA reads TGCGCCAGCAGTGAGTCCGTAGCGGGAGGATCAGATACGCAGTATTTT. The V and J genes are TRBV10-1 and TRBJ2-3, with TRBD2 identical over 10 bases. This CDR3 spans 16 amino acids. V lost 0 bases, J lost 4 bases, and 4 bases stayed unmatched. CDR1 is WNHNN and CDR2 is SYGVQD in the germline V gene (reference sequence).

The J gene is TRBJ2-7, the V gene TRBV30; tentative D call: TRBD1 (7 bases). The germline V gene has CDR1 GTSNPN and CDR2 SVGIG (reference sequence). Trimming left V 5 bases short and J 2 bases short, with 10 bases between. CDR3 length: 12 amino acids. This CDR3 reads CAWAGQTYEQYF. As DNA, the CDR3 is TGTGCCTGGGCGGGACAGACCTACGAGCAGTACTTC. Supplemented by reference TRBV30 and TRBJ2-7, the full variable domain reads SQTIHQWPATLVQPVGSPLSLECTVEGTSNPNLYWYRQAAGRGLQLLFYSVGIGQISSEVPQNLSASRPQDRQFILSSKKLLLSDSGFYLCAWAGQTYEQYFGPGTRLTVT.

The gene calls are TRBV10-3 and TRBJ2-2; 10 bases align to TRBD1. With V trimmed by 6 bases and J by 5 bases, 12 bases remained unmatched. Germline V gene data show CDR1 as ENHRY and CDR2 as SYGVKD. CDR3 size: 17 residues. CDR3 protein: CAISPQTGGAGTGELFF. The CDR3 DNA is TGTGCCATCAGCCCCCAGACAGGGGGCGCCGGAACCGGGGAGCTGTTTTTT.

The rearrangement links TRBV30 to TRBJ2-2; the D gene is possibly TRBD2 (6 bases). The CDR3 has 12 amino acids. V shed 5 bases and J shed 4 bases, with 8 bases lying between them. CDR1 is GTSNPN, CDR2 SVGIG, per germline (reference sequence). The chain's CDR3 is CAWGGLTGELFF. DNA of the CDR3: TGTGCCTGGGGGGGACTCACCGGGGAGCTGTTTTTT.

This clone has only one observation. The chain uses TRBV28 and TRBJ1-2; TRBD1 matches 7 bases. V lost 4 bases and J lost 3; bases outside the gene matches: 17. The CDR3 runs 18 residues. Looked up from germline, CDR1 is MDHEN and CDR2 is SYDVKM. CDR3: CASSSLRDSRVGYYGYTF. The CDR3 coding sequence is TGTGCCAGCAGTTCCCTAAGGGACAGTAGAGTGGGCTACTATGGCTACACCTTC.

The rearrangement joins TRBV7-2 to TRBJ2-5; 14 nucleotides match TRBD2. The germline V gene has CDR1 SGHTA and CDR2 FQGNSA. V was clipped by 5 bases and J by 8 bases; unmatched bases: 13. The CDR3 is made up of 17 amino acids. In DNA form, the CDR3 reads TGTGCCAGCAGCCAAATTTCGCCGGGACTAGCGGGAGAAACCCAGTACTTC. The encoded protein is CASSQISPGLAGETQYF.

The gene calls are TRBV19 and TRBJ2-6; D is perhaps TRBD1 (5 bases). The CDR3 consists of 15 residues. V lost 3 bases to trimming and J lost 3 bases, with 9 bases between them. Germline V gives CDR1 LNHDA, CDR2 SQIVND (reference sequence). The CDR3 is CASSIAGYGANVLTF. The CDR3 nucleotides read TGTGCCAGTAGTATTGCAGGGTATGGGGCCAACGTCCTGACTTTC.

This clone was seen a single time. The chain uses TRBV6-5 and TRBJ2-1, with 9 positions matching TRBD2. V shed 4 bases, J shed 9 bases, and the junction held 13 bases outside the gene matches. CDR1 is MNHEY, CDR2 SVGAGI, per germline. CDR3 size: 16 residues. CDR3 protein: CASSFPSAGGRREQFF. DNA for the CDR3: TGTGCCAGCAGTTTCCCATCGGCGGGAGGGAGACGTGAGCAGTTCTTC.

This clone has more than one count but fewer than ten. V is TRBV7-2 and J is TRBJ1-2; TRBD1 might be the D (6 bases). Germline V gives CDR1 SGHTA, CDR2 FQGNSA. This CDR3 contains 14 residues. Between the trimmed V and J ends, which lost 5 bases and 4 bases, there was a span of 14 bases. CDR3 region: CASSTYRAPYGYTF. The CDR3, as DNA: TGTGCCAGCAGCACCTACAGGGCGCCCTATGGCTACACCTTC.

The rearrangement joins TRBV6-1 to TRBJ1-2; 7 bases agree with TRBD1. CDR3 length: 15 residues. Losses at the gene ends were 1 base for V and 6 bases for J; bases not matched to a gene: 8. Looked up from germline, CDR1 is MNHNS and CDR2 is SASEGT. The CDR3 here is CASSEEHDRVHGYTF. DNA of the CDR3: TGTGCCAGCAGTGAAGAGCACGACAGGGTACATGGCTACACCTTC.

The rearrangement joins TRBV2 to TRBJ2-1; TRBD2 is a possible D gene (5 bases). This CDR3 has 14 amino acids. Trimming pared 6 bases from V and 0 bases from J, leaving 9 bases between. Germline CDR1 and CDR2: SNHLY and FYNNEI. CDR3 protein: CASRERTSYNEQFF. DNA of the CDR3: TGTGCCAGCAGAGAGCGGACCTCCTACAATGAGCAGTTCTTC.

This sequence joins TRBV7-2 and TRBJ1-2; D might be TRBD1 (5 bases). Germline values: CDR1 SGHTA, CDR2 FQGNSA. This CDR3 spans 15 amino acids. V shed 3 bases and J shed 0 bases, with 11 bases lying between them. For the CDR3, the DNA is TGTGCCAGCAGCTTCGACAGCGGCTCTAACTATGGCTACACCTTC. It encodes CASSFDSGSNYGYTF.

The V gene is TRBV18, the J gene TRBJ2-7; a possible D gene is TRBD1 (5 bases). Germline V gives CDR1 KGHSH, CDR2 LQKENI. Trimming pared 5 bases from V and 2 bases from J, leaving 10 bases between. This CDR3 region has 13 residues. This CDR3 is CASSSARAYEQYF. The DNA of the CDR3 is TGTGCCAGCTCATCAGCCAGGGCCTACGAGCAGTACTTC. Full variable domain (remainder filled in from reference TRBV18 and TRBJ2-7): NAGVMQNPRHLVRRRGQEARLRCSPMKGHSHVYWYRQLPEEGLKFMVYLQKENIIDESGMPKERFSAEFPKEGPSILRIQQVVRGDSAAYFCASSSARAYEQYFGPGTRLTVT.

This CDR3 is CASSFVDRGFGSYNSPLHF. CDR3 DNA: TGTGCCAGCAGCTTTGTTGACAGGGGCTTCGGCTCCTATAATTCACCCCTCCACTTT. The chain employs TRBV5-4 and TRBJ1-6; 8 nucleotides align to TRBD1. This CDR3 is 19 amino acids long. V shed 2 bases and J 0 bases; nucleotides not matched to a gene: 10. In germline, CDR1 is SGHNT, CDR2 YYREEE (reference sequence).

DNA of the CDR3: TGTGCCAGCAGCCCCCTGGGACAGGAGACCCAGTACTTC. This gives the protein CASSPLGQETQYF. The J gene is TRBJ2-5, the V gene TRBV7-9; TRBD1 matches at 7 bases. Germline lookup yields CDR1 SEHNR and CDR2 FQNEAQ (reference sequence). After removal of 5 bases from V and 5 bases from J, the junction contained 5 bases not matched to a gene. This CDR3 comprises 13 residues.

The rearrangement links TRBV6-5 to TRBJ1-5; D is unclear. The CDR3 totals 13 residues. Trimming left V 6 bases short and J 7 bases short, with 13 bases between. From germline, CDR1 is MNHEY and CDR2 SVGAGI. The DNA of the CDR3 is TGTGCCAGCAGGGAAGAGGGAAGGCAGCCCCAGCATTTT. It specifies CASREEGRQPQHF.

The rearrangement uses TRBV5-1 and TRBJ1-2; D not resolved. V was shortened by 4 bases and J by 6 bases, with 10 bases between the two germline ends. The CDR3 is 12 amino acids. From germline, CDR1 is SGHRS and CDR2 YFSETQ. CDR3 loop: CASSASRDGYTF. The CDR3 coding sequence is TGCGCCAGCAGCGCGTCCCGCGATGGCTACACCTTC.